This T cell receptor beta chain was documented in a study of T cell responses to AZD1222 COVID-19 vaccine. Trimming removed 5 bases from V and 7 bases from J, with 18 bases in between. The germline CDR1 and CDR2 sequences are SGHTA and FQGNSA. The CDR3 spans 15 residues. This clone was seen only a few times. The antigen is undetermined. Study results and limitations: The study found Spike-specific TCR breadth and depth rose after two AZD1222 doses. Regions 160-218 and 743-854 held dominance among vaccine-associated CD4 TCRs, which spanned spike. White British people made up most donors, females outnumbered males, and clonal diversity was possibly underestimated.

Assay: immunoSEQ multiplex PCR; the TCRdb copy retains only in-frame clones and omits some. The sample records about 110,000 clones, roughly 92% being singletons. The chain recombines TRBV7-2 with TRBJ1-3; D may be TRBD1 (5 bases). This sequence originates from an adult who received the AZD1222 COVID-19 vaccine. The sample here was peripheral blood, taken 28 days after the second AZD1222 dose. The CDR3 bases are TGTGCCAGCAGCCCCTGGGGGGGGATGGGGAACACCATATATTTT. Residues: CASSPWGGMGNTIYF.